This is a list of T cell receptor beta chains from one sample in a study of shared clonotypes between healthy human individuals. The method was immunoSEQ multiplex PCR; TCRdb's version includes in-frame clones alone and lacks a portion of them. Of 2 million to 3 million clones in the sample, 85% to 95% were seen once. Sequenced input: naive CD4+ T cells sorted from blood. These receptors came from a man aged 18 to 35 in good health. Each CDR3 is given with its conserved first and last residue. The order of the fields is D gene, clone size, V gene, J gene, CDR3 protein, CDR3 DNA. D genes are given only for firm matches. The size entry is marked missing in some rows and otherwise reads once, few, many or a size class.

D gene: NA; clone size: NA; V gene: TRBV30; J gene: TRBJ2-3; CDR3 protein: CAWTRAGQTDTQYF; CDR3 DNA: TGTGCCTGGACCCGAGCGGGACAGACAGATACGCAGTATTTT
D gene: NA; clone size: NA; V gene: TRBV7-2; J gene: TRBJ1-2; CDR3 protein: CASSRGGNYGYTF; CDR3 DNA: TGTGCCAGCAGCCGTGGGGGGAACTATGGCTACACCTTC
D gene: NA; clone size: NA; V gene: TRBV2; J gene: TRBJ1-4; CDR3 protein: CAIHVGPTGGEKLFF; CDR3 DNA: TGTGCCATACACGTAGGTCCCACCGGGGGTGAAAAACTGTTTTTT
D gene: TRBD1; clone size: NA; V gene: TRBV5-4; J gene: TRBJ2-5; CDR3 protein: CASSSGQGPETQYF; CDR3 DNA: TGTGCCAGCAGCTCGGGACAGGGGCCAGAGACCCAGTACTTC
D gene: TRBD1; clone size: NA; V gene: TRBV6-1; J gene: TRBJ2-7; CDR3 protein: CASSETGQGGEQYF; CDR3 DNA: TGTGCCAGCAGTGAAACGGGACAGGGAGGGGAGCAGTACTTC
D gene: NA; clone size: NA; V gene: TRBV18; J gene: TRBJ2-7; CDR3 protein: CASSPGWGDEQYF; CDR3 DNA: TGTGCCAGCTCACCAGGGTGGGGCGACGAGCAGTACTTC
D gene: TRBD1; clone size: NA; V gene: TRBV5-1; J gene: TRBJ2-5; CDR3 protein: CASSSGDRVPGETQYF; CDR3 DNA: TGCGCCAGCAGCTCTGGGGACAGGGTGCCCGGGGAGACCCAGTACTTC
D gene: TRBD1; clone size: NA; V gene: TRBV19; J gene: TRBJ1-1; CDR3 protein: CASSIRQGPRNTEAFF; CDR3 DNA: TGTGCCAGTAGTATTCGACAGGGCCCTCGGAACACTGAAGCTTTCTTT
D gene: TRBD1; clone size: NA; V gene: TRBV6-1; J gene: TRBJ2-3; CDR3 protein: CASSTGQGDTDTQYF; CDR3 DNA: TGTGCCAGCAGTACGGGACAGGGTGACACAGATACGCAGTATTTT
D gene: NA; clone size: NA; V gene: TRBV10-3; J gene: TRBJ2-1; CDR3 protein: CAISQDRYNEQFF; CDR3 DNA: TGTGCCATCAGTCAGGACCGTTACAATGAGCAGTTCTTC
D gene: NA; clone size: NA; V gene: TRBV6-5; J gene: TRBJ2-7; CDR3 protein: CASRGMSYEQYF; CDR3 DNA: TGTGCCAGCAGGGGGATGAGTTACGAGCAGTACTTC
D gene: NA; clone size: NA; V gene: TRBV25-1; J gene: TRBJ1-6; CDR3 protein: CASSATRRDSPLHF; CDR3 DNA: TGTGCCAGCAGCGCCACTCGGAGGGATTCACCCCTCCACTTT
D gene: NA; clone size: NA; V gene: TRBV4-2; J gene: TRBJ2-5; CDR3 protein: CASSQVGARDFGTKETQYF; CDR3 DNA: TGTGCCAGCAGCCAAGTGGGGGCAAGAGATTTTGGGACAAAAGAGACCCAGTACTTC
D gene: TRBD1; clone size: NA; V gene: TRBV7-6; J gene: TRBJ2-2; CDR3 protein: CASSLFRTGLTGELFF; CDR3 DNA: TGTGCCAGCAGCTTATTTAGGACAGGGCTGACCGGGGAGCTGTTTTTT
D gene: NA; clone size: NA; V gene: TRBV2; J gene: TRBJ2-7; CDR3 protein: CASTLAYEQYF; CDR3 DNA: TGTGCCAGCACACTAGCCTACGAGCAGTACTTC
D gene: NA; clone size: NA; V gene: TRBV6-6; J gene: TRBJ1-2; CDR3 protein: CAISLQGWDGYTF; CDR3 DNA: TGTGCCATTTCTCTACAGGGTTGGGATGGCTACACCTTC
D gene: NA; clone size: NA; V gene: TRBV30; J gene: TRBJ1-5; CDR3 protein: CAYKLDDQPQHF; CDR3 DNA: TGTGCCTACAAATTAGACGATCAGCCCCAGCATTTT
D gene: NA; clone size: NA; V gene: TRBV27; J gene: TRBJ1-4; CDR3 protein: CASSTRRREKLFF; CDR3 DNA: TGTGCCAGCAGTACCCGACGGAGGGAAAAACTGTTTTTT
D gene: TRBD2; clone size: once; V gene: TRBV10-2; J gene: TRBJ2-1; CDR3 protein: CASRASGYNEQFF; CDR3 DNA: TGCGCCAGCAGGGCTAGCGGCTACAATGAGCAGTTCTTC
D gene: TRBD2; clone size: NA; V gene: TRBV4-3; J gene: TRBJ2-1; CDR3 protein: CASSQGTSGNNEQFF; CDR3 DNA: TGCGCCAGCAGCCAAGGGACTAGCGGAAACAATGAGCAGTTCTTC
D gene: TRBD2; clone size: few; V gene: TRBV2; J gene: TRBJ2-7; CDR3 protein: CASSREGGYEQYF; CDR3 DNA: TGTGCCAGCTCACGGGAGGGAGGCTACGAGCAGTACTTC
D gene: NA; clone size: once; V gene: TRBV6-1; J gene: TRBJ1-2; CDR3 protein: CASRPNSYGYTF; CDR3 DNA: TGTGCCAGCCGGCCTAATTCCTATGGCTACACCTTC
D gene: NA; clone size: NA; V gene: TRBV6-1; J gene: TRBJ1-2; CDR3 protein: CASSRDNNHGYTF; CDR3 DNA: TGTGCCAGCAGCCGGGACAACAACCATGGCTACACCTTC